The source of this T cell receptor (beta chain) is a study of T cell responses to AZD1222 COVID-19 vaccine. Method: immunoSEQ multiplex PCR; TCRdb's copy keeps in-frame clones and lacks some. The sample consists of about 190,000 clones, more than 80% of them appearing once. Germline CDR1 SGHTA, CDR2 FQGTGA. The V segment lost 5 bases and the J segment 7 bases; nucleotides outside the gene matches: 9. The CDR3 runs 15 residues. Whole-study results and caveats: Researchers report vaccine-associated CD4 TCRs spanning spike, with dominance at 160-218 and 743-854. Repertoires in all cases were sampled only once the peak T cell response had passed. Donors in the cohort were predominantly white British and more often female, and clonal diversity was possibly underestimated. Seropositive at baseline were only a handful of AZD1222 recipients.

Concerning this clone: The antigen is not known.

The specimen was peripheral blood, collected 28 days after the second dose of the MenACWY control vaccine. The TCR comes from an adult who received the MenACWY meningococcal vaccine as a control. The V gene is TRBV7-3, the J gene TRBJ2-3; 10 bases agree with TRBD1. CDR3 protein: CASSEPGTGVNTQYF. The CDR3 bases are TGTGCCAGCAGCGAACCCGGGACAGGGGTGAATACGCAGTATTTT.